This TCR beta chain was documented in a study of OX40 agonist ivuxolimab in advanced cancers. Study findings and constraints: Expanded peripheral T cell antigen specificity was not determined. Partial responders at 0.1-3.0 mg/kg had among the lowest clonal expansion. There was clonal expansion of CD4+ and CD8+ blood T cells by week 6 at 0.1 to 3.0 mg/kg.

Only a few counts were recorded for this clone. What it binds is not known. Trimming removed 3 bases at V and 2 bases at J, with 16 bases between. CDR3 length: 16 residues. The germline CDR1 and CDR2 sequences are KGHSH and LQKENI. Assay used: immunoSEQ multiplex PCR; TCRdb lists only in-frame clones, some missing. This repertoire shows 60,000 to 70,000 clones, about 85% found once; its top ten account for roughly 2.7%. This chain connects TRBV18 to TRBJ1-1, with a possible D match to TRBD1 (6 bases). The origin of this receptor is an adult with an advanced solid tumor such as melanoma, head and neck, liver or kidney cancer. Specimen: CD4+ or CD8+ T cells sorted from blood, collected in a trial of the OX40 agonist ivuxolimab. The CDR3 sequence is CASSPGRGGRNTEAFF. CDR3 nucleotides: TGTGCCAGCTCACCGGGGAGGGGGGGACGTAACACTGAAGCTTTCTTT.